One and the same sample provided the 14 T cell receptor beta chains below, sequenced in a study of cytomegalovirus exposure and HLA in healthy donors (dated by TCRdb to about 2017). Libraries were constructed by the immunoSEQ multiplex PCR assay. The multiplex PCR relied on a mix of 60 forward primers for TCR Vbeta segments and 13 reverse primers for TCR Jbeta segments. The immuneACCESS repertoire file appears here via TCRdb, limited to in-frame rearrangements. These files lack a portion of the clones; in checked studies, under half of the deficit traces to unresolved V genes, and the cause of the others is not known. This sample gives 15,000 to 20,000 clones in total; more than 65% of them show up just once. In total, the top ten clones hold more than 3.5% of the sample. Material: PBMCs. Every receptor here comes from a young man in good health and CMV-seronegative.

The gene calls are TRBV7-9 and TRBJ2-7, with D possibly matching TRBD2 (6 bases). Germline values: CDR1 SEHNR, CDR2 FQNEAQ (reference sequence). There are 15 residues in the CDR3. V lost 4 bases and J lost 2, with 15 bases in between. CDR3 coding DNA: TGTGCCAGCAGCTCTTATTCACCGGGGGCCTACGAGCAGTACTTC. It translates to CASSSYSPGAYEQYF. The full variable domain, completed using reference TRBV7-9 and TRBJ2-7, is DTGVSQNPRHKITKRGQNVTFRCDPISEHNRLYWYRQTLGQGPEFLTYFQNEAQLEKSRLLSDRFSAERPKGSFSTLEIQRTEQGDSAMYLCASSSYSPGAYEQYFGPGTRLTVT.

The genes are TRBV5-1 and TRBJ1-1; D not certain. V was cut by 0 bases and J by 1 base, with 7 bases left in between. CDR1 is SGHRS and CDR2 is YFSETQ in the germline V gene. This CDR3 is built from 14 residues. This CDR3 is CASSLGAPNTEAFF. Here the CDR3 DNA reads TGCGCCAGCAGCTTGGGGGCGCCGAACACTGAAGCTTTCTTT.

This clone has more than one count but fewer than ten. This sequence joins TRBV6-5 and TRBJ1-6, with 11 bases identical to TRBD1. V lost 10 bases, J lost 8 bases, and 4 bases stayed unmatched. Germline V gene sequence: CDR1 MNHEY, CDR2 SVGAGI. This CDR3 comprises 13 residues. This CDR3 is CATRDRGDSPLHF. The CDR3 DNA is TGTGCCACAAGGGACAGGGGGGATTCACCCCTCCACTTT.

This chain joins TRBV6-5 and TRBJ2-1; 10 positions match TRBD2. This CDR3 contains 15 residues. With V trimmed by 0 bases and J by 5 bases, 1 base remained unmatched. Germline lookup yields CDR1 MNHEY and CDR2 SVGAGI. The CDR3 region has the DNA TGTGCCAGCAGTTACTCAGGGACTAGCGACAATGAGCAGTTCTTC. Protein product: CASSYSGTSDNEQFF.

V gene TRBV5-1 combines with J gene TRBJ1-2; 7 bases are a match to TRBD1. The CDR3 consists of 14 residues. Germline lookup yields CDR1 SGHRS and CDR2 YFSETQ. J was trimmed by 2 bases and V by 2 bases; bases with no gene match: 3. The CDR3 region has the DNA TGCGCCAGCAGCTTCACAGGGGACAACTATGGCTACACCTTC. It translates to CASSFTGDNYGYTF.

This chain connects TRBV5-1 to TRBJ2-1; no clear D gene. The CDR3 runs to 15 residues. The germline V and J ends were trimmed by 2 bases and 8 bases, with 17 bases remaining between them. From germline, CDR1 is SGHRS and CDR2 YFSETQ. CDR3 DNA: TGCGCCAGCAGCTTAATGGGCCCCACCATGGATGAGCAGTTCTTC. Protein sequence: CASSLMGPTMDEQFF.

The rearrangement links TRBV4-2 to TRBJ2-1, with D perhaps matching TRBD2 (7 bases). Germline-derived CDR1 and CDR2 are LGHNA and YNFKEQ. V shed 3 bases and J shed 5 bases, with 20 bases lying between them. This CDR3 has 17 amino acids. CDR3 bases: TGTGCCAGCAGCCACCCCCTGGGGGCGGGAGAGGACAATGAGCAGTTCTTC. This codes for CASSHPLGAGEDNEQFF.

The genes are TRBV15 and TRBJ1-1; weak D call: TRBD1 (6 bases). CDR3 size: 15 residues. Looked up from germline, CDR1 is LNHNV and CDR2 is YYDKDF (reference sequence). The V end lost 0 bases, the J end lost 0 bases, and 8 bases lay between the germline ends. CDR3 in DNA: TGTGCCACCAGCAGAGAGAGGACAGTGAACACTGAAGCTTTCTTT. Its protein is CATSRERTVNTEAFF.

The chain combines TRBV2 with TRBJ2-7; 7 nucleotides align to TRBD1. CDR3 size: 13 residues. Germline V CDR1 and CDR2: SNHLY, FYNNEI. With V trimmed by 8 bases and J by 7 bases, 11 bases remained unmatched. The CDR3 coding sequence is TGTGCCAGCTCTGAGGCAGGGGGTAGTGAGCAGTACTTC. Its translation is CASSEAGGSEQYF. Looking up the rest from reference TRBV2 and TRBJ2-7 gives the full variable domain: EPEVTQTPSHQVTQMGQEVILRCVPISNHLYFYWYRQILGQKVEFLVSFYNNEISEKSEIFDDQFSVERPDGSNFTLKIRSTKLEDSAMYFCASSEAGGSEQYFGPGTRLTVT.

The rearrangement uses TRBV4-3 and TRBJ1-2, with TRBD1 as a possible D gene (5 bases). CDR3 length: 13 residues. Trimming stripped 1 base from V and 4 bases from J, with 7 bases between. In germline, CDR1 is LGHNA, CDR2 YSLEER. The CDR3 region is CASSQGGSYGYTF. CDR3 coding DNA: TGCGCCAGCAGCCAAGGGGGCTCCTATGGCTACACCTTC.

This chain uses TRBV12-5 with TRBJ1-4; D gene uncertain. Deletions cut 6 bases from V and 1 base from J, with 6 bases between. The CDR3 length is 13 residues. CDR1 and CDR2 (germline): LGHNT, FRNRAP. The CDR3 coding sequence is TGTGCTAGTGGAAATAGAACTAATGAAAAACTGTTTTTT. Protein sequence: CASGNRTNEKLFF. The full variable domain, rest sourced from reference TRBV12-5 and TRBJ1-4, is DARVTQTPRHKVTEMGQEVTMRCQPILGHNTVFWYRQTMMQGLELLAYFRNRAPLDDSGMPKDRFSAEMPDATLATLKIQPSEPRDSAVYFCASGNRTNEKLFFGSGTQLSVL.

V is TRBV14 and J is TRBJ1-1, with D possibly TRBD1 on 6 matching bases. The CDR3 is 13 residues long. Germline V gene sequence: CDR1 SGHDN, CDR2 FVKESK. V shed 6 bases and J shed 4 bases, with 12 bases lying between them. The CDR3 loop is CASSYRVGTEAFF. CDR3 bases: TGTGCCAGCAGTTACAGGGTTGGCACTGAAGCTTTCTTT.

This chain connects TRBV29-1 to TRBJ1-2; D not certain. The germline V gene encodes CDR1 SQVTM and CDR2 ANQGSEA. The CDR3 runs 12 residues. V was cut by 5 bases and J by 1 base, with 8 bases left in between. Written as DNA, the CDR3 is TGCAGCGTTCCCACATATAACTATGGCTACACCTTC. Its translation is CSVPTYNYGYTF.

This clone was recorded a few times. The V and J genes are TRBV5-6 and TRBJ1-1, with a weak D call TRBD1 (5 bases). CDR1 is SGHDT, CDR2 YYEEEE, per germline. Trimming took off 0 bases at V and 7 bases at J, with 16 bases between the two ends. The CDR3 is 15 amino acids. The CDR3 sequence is CASSLDTGHPDEAFF. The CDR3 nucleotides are TGTGCCAGCAGCTTGGACACTGGACACCCGGATGAAGCTTTCTTT.